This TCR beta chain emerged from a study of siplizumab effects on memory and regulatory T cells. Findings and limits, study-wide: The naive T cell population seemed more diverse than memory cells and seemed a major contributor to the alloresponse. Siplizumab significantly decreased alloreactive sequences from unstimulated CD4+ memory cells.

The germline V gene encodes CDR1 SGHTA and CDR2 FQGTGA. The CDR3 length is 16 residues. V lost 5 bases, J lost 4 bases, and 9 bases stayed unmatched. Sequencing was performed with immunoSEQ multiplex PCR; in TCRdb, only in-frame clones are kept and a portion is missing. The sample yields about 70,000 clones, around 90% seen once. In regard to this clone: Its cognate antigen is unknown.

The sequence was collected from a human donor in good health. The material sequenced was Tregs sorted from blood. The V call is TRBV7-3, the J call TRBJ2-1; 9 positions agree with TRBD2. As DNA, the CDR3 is TGTGCCAGCAGCCCCCGGACTAGCGCGTCATACAATGAGCAGTTCTTC. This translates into CASSPRTSASYNEQFF.